This TCR beta chain derives from a study of blood T cell repertoires in COVID-19. The trim removed 2 bases at V and 5 bases at J, leaving 6 bases unmatched. This CDR3 has 16 residues. Per germline, CDR1 MGHRA and CDR2 YSYEKL. A single count supports this clone. Sequencing was performed with immunoSEQ multiplex PCR; in TCRdb, only in-frame clones are kept and a portion is missing. Of 150,000 to 200,000 clones in the sample, around 86% were seen once. Material for sequencing was peripheral blood. The source of this sequence is a man in his forties or fifties with active or convalescent COVID-19. The chain is built from TRBV4-1 and TRBJ1-4, with 9 bases matching TRBD1. This CDR3 reads CASSQPWTGENEKLFF. DNA of the CDR3: TGCGCCAGCAGCCAACCCTGGACAGGGGAGAATGAAAAACTGTTTTTT.